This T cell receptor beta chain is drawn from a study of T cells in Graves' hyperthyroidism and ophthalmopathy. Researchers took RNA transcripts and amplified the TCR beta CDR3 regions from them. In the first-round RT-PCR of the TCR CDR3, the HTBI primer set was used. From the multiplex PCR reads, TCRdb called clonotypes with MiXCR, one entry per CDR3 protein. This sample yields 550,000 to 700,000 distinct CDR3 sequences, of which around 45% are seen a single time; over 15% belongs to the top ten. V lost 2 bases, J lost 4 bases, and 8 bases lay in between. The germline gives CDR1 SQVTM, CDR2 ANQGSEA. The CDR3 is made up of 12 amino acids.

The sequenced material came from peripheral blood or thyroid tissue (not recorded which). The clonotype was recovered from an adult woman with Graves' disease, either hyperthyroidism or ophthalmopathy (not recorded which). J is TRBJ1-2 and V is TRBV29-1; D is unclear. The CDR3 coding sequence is TGCAGCGTTGAAAATCCAGGCTATGGCTACACCTTC. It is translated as CSVENPGYGYTF.